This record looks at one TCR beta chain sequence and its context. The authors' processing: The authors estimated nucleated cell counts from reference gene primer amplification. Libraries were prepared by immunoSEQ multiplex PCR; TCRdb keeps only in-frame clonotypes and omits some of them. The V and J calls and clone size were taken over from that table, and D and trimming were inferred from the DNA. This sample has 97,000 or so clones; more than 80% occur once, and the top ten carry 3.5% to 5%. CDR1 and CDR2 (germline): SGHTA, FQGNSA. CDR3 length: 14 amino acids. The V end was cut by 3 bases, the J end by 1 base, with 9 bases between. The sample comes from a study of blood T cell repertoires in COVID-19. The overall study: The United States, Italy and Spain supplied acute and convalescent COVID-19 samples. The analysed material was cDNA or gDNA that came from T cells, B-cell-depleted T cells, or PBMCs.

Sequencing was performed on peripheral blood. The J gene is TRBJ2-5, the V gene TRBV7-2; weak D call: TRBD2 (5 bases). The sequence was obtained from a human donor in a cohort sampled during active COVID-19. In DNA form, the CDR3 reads TGTGCCAGCAGCTTCCTCGGGATCCAAGAGACCCAGTACTTC. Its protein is CASSFLGIQETQYF.